This T cell receptor (beta chain) originates from a study of CD8 T cells in ankylosing spondylitis. As concerns this clonotype: Its antigen is still unknown.

Findings and limits, study-wide: It was reported that disease-linked clones were significantly enriched in matched ankylosing spondylitis synovial fluid. It appeared that ankylosing spondylitis blood was characterized by a TCR beta motif of 8 or 9 highly homologous variants. Disease-linked clones had a CD8+ phenotype and relatively low frequency in peripheral blood.

As the method for making TCR beta libraries, quantitative 5'-RACE with molecular barcodes was used. TCRdb called the 5' RACE reads again in MiXCR, with one record for every CDR3 protein. The sample consists of about 90,000 distinct CDR3 sequences, around 30% of them appearing once. The clonotype comes from a male donor with ankylosing spondylitis or in good health (not recorded which). The sample was blood, either unsorted or a sorted T cell fraction (not recorded which).

DNA for the CDR3: TGTGCCAGCAGCGAACCGGGACAGGGTGCGGACACTGAAGCTTTCTTT. It specifies CASSEPGQGADTEAFF. The chain links TRBV21-1 to TRBJ1-1; the D call TRBD1 from the table was never checked on the DNA. TRBV21-1 is a recognized pseudogene. This CDR3 spans 16 amino acids.